This entry describes one TCR beta chain. This entry comes from a study of blood T cell repertoires in COVID-19. About the study: Donors in the United States, Italy and Spain gave samples during acute or convalescent COVID-19. From T cells, B-cell-depleted T cells, or PBMCs came the material, which was cDNA or gDNA.

Original processing methods: Quantification of nucleated cells was approximated via reference gene primer amplification. Produced via immunoSEQ multiplex PCR; TCRdb's table is partial and in-frame only. V and J calls and clone size come straight from that table; D and trimming were deduced from the DNA. Among hundreds of thousands of clones, approximately 87% were seen once, and the ten largest hold around 2.6%. The CDR3 totals 18 residues. The germline CDR1 and CDR2 sequences are LNHDA and SQIVND (reference sequence). Losses at the gene ends were 1 base for V and 5 bases for J; bases not matched to a gene: 10.

V gene TRBV19 combines with J gene TRBJ2-3; 12 positions agree with TRBD2. The sequence derives from an older woman with active or convalescent COVID-19. The sample comprised peripheral blood. The CDR3 DNA reads TGTGCCAGTAGTATAGGTCCAACTAGCGGGAGGCCCCTAGATACGCAGTATTTT. Translating it yields CASSIGPTSGRPLDTQYF.